A selection of T cell receptor beta chains follows, all from one sample in a study of T cell repertoires in cytomegalovirus infection. Antigens for these TCRs are unknown. One entry per CDR3 protein, called by TCRdb with MiXCR from the reads. This table holds around 900,000 distinct CDR3 sequences, roughly 30% found once. The sequences come from cultured CD8+ T cells from PBMCs, collected from culture after CMV antigen stimulation. The receptors originated from a human donor in good health (CMV status not recorded). Some clones in this sample may be carry-over from other donors' samples. Each CDR3 is given with its conserved first and last residue. A D gene is named only where the DNA matches it firmly. Rows give clone size only sometimes, using once, few, many, or a class for an expanded clone.

TRBV7-9	TRBJ2-3	.	many	CASTRPGGAPSTDTQYF	TGTGCCAGTACACGACCTGGGGGCGCGCCTAGCACAGATACGCAGTATTTT
TRBV6-5	TRBJ2-3	.	.	CASSRLGVRAGPTDTQYF	TGTGCCAGCAGTCGCCTAGGAGTTCGGGCGGGGCCCACAGATACGCAGTATTTT
TRBV4-1	TRBJ2-1	TRBD1	.	CASSQEFEGAGPYNEQFF	TGCGCCAGCAGCCAAGAATTTGAGGGGGCGGGCCCGTACAATGAGCAGTTCTTC
TRBV6-2/TRBV6-3	TRBJ1-3	.	.	CVSSRDGSSGNTIYF	TGTGTCAGCAGCCGGGACGGGAGCTCTGGAAACACCATATATTTT
TRBV6-2/TRBV6-3	TRBJ1-2	TRBD1	few	CASSNPPRDREEYGYTF	TGTGCCAGCAGTAATCCTCCACGGGACAGGGAAGAATATGGCTACACCTTC
TRBV7-2	TRBJ2-2	.	few	CAVFTGELFF	TGTGCCGTCTTCACCGGGGAGCTGTTTTTT
TRBV19	TRBJ1-4	.	.	CASTPWAREKLFF	TGTGCCAGTACCCCCTGGGCACGTGAAAAACTGTTTTTT
TRBV10-2	TRBJ2-7	.	.	CASAANRYEQYF	TGCGCCAGCGCTGCCAACCGCTACGAGCAGTACTTC
TRBV28	TRBJ1-2	TRBD1	few	CASKGGTEGGNYGYTF	TGTGCCAGCAAAGGGGGCACTGAAGGGGGGAACTATGGCTACACCTTC
TRBV19	TRBJ1-1	.	.	CASQIPGDVNTEAFF	TGTGCCAGCCAAATTCCAGGGGATGTGAACACTGAAGCTTTCTTT
TRBV7-6	TRBJ1-1	.	many	CASSLRWSSSTNTEAFF	TGTGCCAGCAGCTTACGGTGGTCTTCCTCGACGAACACTGAAGCTTTCTTT
TRBV6-1	TRBJ1-5	.	.	CASRLGIGLQPQHF	TGTGCCAGCAGACTGGGGATTGGGCTTCAGCCCCAGCATTTT
TRBV19	TRBJ2-1	.	few	CASSGGFGAYNEQFF	TGTGCCAGTAGTGGGGGATTTGGGGCTTACAATGAGCAGTTCTTC
TRBV7-3	TRBJ2-1	TRBD2	few	CASSLTPSGLNEQFF	TGTGCCAGCAGCTTAACACCTAGCGGGCTCAATGAGCAGTTCTTC
TRBV29-1	TRBJ2-3	TRBD2	.	CSVYPGTSGRTDTQYF	TGCAGCGTTTACCCCGGGACTAGCGGTCGCACAGATACGCAGTATTTT
TRBV2	TRBJ1-3	.	.	CASRLDRNSGNTIYF	TGTGCCAGCAGGCTAGACAGGAACTCTGGAAACACCATATATTTT
TRBV6-5	TRBJ2-7	.	few	CANSYTDSSSGEQYF	TGTGCCAACAGTTACACTGACAGTTCCTCGGGCGAGCAGTACTTC
TRBV6-5	TRBJ1-5	.	.	CASSYHQGSNQPQHF	TGTGCCAGCAGTTACCATCAGGGGAGCAATCAGCCCCAGCATTTT
TRBV2	TRBJ2-2	.	.	CASSEPRTVGTGELFF	TGTGCCAGCAGTGAACCTCGGACAGTGGGCACCGGGGAGCTGTTTTTT
TRBV10-3	TRBJ1-2	TRBD1	.	CAIKEQGASYGYTF	TGTGCCATCAAAGAACAGGGGGCCTCCTATGGCTACACCTTC
TRBV20-1	TRBJ2-1	TRBD1	.	CSAPDRAYNEQFF	TGCAGTGCTCCGGACAGGGCCTACAATGAGCAGTTCTTC
TRBV6-5	TRBJ1-1	.	.	CASSDHRARYTEAFF	TGTGCCAGCAGTGACCACAGGGCTCGATACACTGAAGCTTTCTTT
TRBV4-2	TRBJ1-2	TRBD1	.	CASSQGPTGGHGYTF	TGTGCCAGCAGCCAAGGACCGACAGGGGGCCATGGCTACACCTTC
TRBV7-6	TRBJ1-2	.	few	CASSSGGVFYGYTF	TGTGCCAGCAGCTCCGGGGGGGTCTTCTATGGCTACACCTTC
TRBV5-1	TRBJ2-7	TRBD1	.	CASSWGTGEDEQYF	TGCGCCAGCAGTTGGGGGACAGGGGAGGACGAGCAGTACTTC
TRBV7-6	TRBJ2-7	.	few	CASSLGAGLYEQYF	TGTGCCAGCAGCTTAGGCGCTGGTCTCTACGAGCAGTACTTC
TRBV27	TRBJ2-3	.	few	CASSLASPPRSTDTQYF	TGTGCCAGCAGTTTGGCTTCCCCACCCCGAAGCACAGATACGCAGTATTTT
TRBV7-9	TRBJ1-2	.	.	CASRMIRGYTYGYTF	TGTGCCAGCAGGATGATCAGGGGTTATACCTATGGCTACACCTTC
TRBV7-9	TRBJ1-4	TRBD1	.	CASSYMEDRDEKLFF	TGTGCCAGCAGTTATATGGAGGACAGGGACGAAAAACTGTTTTTT